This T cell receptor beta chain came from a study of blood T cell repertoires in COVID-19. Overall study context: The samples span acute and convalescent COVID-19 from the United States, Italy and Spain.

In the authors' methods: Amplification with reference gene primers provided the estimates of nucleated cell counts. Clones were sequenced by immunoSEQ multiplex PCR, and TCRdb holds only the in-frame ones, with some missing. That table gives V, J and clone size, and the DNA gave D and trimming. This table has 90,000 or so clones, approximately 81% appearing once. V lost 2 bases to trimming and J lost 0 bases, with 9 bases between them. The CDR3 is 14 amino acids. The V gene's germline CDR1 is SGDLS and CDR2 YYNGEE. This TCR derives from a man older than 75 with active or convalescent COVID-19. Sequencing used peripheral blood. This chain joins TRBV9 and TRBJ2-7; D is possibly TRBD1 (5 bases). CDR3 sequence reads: CASSVHDSSYEQYF. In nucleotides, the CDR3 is TGTGCCAGCAGCGTCCACGACAGCTCCTACGAGCAGTACTTC.